The 18 T cell receptor beta chains listed next were all sequenced from one sample in a study of blood T cells in healthy people across ages. A second about 7 to 11 cycle PCR used barcoded and J-beta primers. TCRdb re-called the 5' RACE reads with MiXCR, one entry per CDR3 protein. This sample carries approximately 960,000 distinct CDR3 sequences, roughly 29% of them seen once, and the ten largest clones take approximately 10%. These data also featured in a second study, about T cells of mothers and their children.

The sample taken for sequencing was blood. These receptors were taken from a woman aged 35 to 49 in good health.

This clonotype was seen ten or more times. This chain uses TRBV9 with TRBJ2-5; 9 bases map to TRBD1. The CDR3 is 14 residues long. Unmatched junction bases numbered 4, after V lost 4 bases and J lost 3 bases. The V gene's germline CDR1 is SGDLS and CDR2 YYNGEE. Here the CDR3 reads CASSLQGAKETQYF. CDR3 sequence (DNA): TGTGCCAGCAGCTTACAGGGGGCGAAAGAGACCCAGTACTTC.

About this clonotype: The conserved closing phenylalanine or tryptophan is absent in this CDR3, likely reflecting a read error. This chain links TRBV5-1 with TRBJ1-1, with D perhaps matching TRBD1 (6 bases). The CDR3 has 21 amino acids. The germline V gene has CDR1 SGHRS and CDR2 YFSETQ. Trimming pared 5 bases from V and 11 bases from J, leaving 43 bases between. The CDR3 loop reads CASRPRGTPDRRATHPLEAFV. In DNA form, the CDR3 reads TGCGCCAGCAGGCCAAGGGGGACACCCGATCGGCGAGCCACCCACCCACTTGAGGCTTTCGTT.

This clonotype has only a few counts. One base away lies a much larger clone, so this may be a sequencing read error. The CDR3 region is CASSPPGGGQEPQYF. In nucleotides, the CDR3 is TGTGCCAGCAGCCCCCCTGGAGGGGGGCAAGAGCCCCAGTACTTC. The chain couples TRBV13 to TRBJ2-5; D might be TRBD1 or TRBD2, each matching 6 bases. The CDR3 totals 15 residues. Germline V gene lookup returns CDR1 PRHDT and CDR2 FYEKMQ (reference sequence).

This clonotype showed up many times. The J gene is TRBJ1-6, the V gene TRBV20-1, with 9 bases aligning to TRBD1. Germline lookup yields CDR1 DFQATT and CDR2 SNEGSKA (reference sequence). Trimming removed 6 bases from V and 7 bases from J; junction bases left unmatched: 10. The CDR3 has 15 amino acids. The CDR3 is CSAKAGTGWNSPLHF. CDR3 coding DNA: TGCAGTGCGAAAGCCGGGACAGGGTGGAATTCACCCCTCCACTTT.

This clonotype was seen repeatedly, ten times or more. V usage is TRBV28 and J usage is TRBJ1-2; D might be TRBD1 (6 bases). The germline V gene encodes CDR1 MDHEN and CDR2 SYDVKM. V lost 7 bases to trimming and J lost 4 bases, with 13 bases between them. The CDR3 runs 13 residues. CDR3 region: CASTRGQAYGYTF. The CDR3, as DNA: TGTGCCAGCACCAGGGGACAAGCCTATGGCTACACCTTC.

This clonotype was detected many times. The rearrangement links TRBV20-1 to TRBJ2-1; a weak D match, TRBD2 (5 bases). CDR3 length equals 15 residues. Germline CDR1 reads DFQATT; CDR2 reads SNEGSKA (reference sequence). Trimming removed 0 bases at V and 5 bases at J, with 14 bases between. The CDR3 reads CSARDPRVAHNEQFF. CDR3 nucleotide sequence: TGCAGTGCTAGAGATCCAAGGGTAGCGCACAATGAGCAGTTCTTC.

As for this clonotype: A much larger clone lies a single base off, so this may be a read error. The J gene is TRBJ1-1, the V gene TRBV24-1, with D maybe TRBD1 (5 bases). The V and J ends lost 10 bases and 0 bases respectively, with 17 bases between them. CDR3 size: 15 residues. CDR1 is KGHDR and CDR2 is SFDVKD in the germline V gene. As DNA, the CDR3 is TGTGCCACAAGGCGGGTTGGGGGAATGAACACTGAAGCTTTCTTT. Encoded protein: CATRRVGGMNTEAFF.

As to this clonotype: A much larger clone lies a single base off, so this may be a read error. V is TRBV20-1 and J is TRBJ2-1; TRBD2 is a possible D gene (5 bases). CDR1 and CDR2 from the germline V gene are DFQATT and SNEGSKA (reference sequence). CDR3 length: 15 amino acids. With 5 bases removed from V and 5 bases from J, the gap between germline ends came to 19 bases. The CDR3 sequence: CSAPPGWPRNNEQFF. DNA of the CDR3: TGCAGTGCTCCCCCGGGGTGGCCACGGAACAATGAGCAGTTCTTC.

V is TRBV20-1 and J is TRBJ1-5; D might be TRBD1 (6 bases). Deletions cut 6 bases from V and 3 bases from J, with 12 bases between. The CDR3 spans 13 residues. Germline V lookup: CDR1 DFQATT, CDR2 SNEGSKA (reference sequence). The CDR3 DNA follows: TGCAGTGCGAAGGGGGGGTTCAATCAGCCCCAGCATTTT. This translates into CSAKGGFNQPQHF.

The chain joins TRBV7-2 to TRBJ2-1; a possible D gene is TRBD2 (5 bases). Trimming stripped 3 bases from V and 2 bases from J, with 11 bases between. CDR1 is SGHTA, CDR2 FQGNSA, per germline. The CDR3 sequence is 15 residues long. CDR3 DNA: TGTGCCAGCAGCTTTACGGGGAATACCTACAATGAGCAGTTCTTC. Residues: CASSFTGNTYNEQFF.

Only a few counts were recorded for this clonotype. The gene calls are TRBV12-3 or TRBV12-4 and TRBJ2-7; the D gene is possibly TRBD1 (5 bases). V lost 5 bases and J lost 6, with 14 bases in between. This CDR3 is built from 13 residues. The CDR3 region is CASSHTDNSEQYF. The CDR3 bases are TGTGCCAGCAGTCACACGGACAATTCCGAGCAGTACTTC.

In this sample, this clonotype turned up many times. The chain couples TRBV29-1 to TRBJ2-1; possible D gene TRBD1, 6 bases. The CDR3 extends over 13 amino acids. V gave up 5 bases and J gave up 1 base, with 9 bases separating them. Germline V CDR1 and CDR2: SQVTM, ANQGSEA. This CDR3 reads CSVPRGSYNEQFF. The CDR3 DNA reads TGCAGCGTTCCAAGGGGGTCCTACAATGAGCAGTTCTTC.

Ten or more counts support this clonotype. The rearrangement links TRBV11-2 to TRBJ2-5, with D perhaps matching TRBD2 (6 bases). Trimming cost V 3 bases and J 4 bases, with 15 bases left between them. Germline V gene lookup returns CDR1 SGHAT and CDR2 FQNNGV. The CDR3 is 15 amino acids. The CDR3 nucleotides are TGTGCCAGCAGCTTTGTCGCATTGGGGGGAGAGACCCAGTACTTC. Encoded protein: CASSFVALGGETQYF.

V usage is TRBV7-2 and J usage is TRBJ2-5; D tentatively fits TRBD1 or TRBD2 (6 bases each). The CDR3 sequence is 17 residues long. Germline assignment: CDR1 SGHTA and CDR2 FQGNSA. Trimming removed 1 base at V and 2 bases at J, with 17 bases between. The chain's CDR3 is CASSLGGGRGPQETQYF. The CDR3 nucleotides read TGTGCCAGCAGCTTAGGGGGTGGCCGGGGGCCTCAAGAGACCCAGTACTTC.

This clonotype was observed many times. This chain uses TRBV7-9 with TRBJ2-3; D is perhaps TRBD1 (5 bases). Deletions cut 2 bases from V and 4 bases from J, with 13 bases between. Germline V gene lookup returns CDR1 SEHNR and CDR2 FQNEAQ (reference sequence). The CDR3 spans 15 residues. In DNA form, the CDR3 reads TGTGCCAGCAGCTTAAGGACAAAGTCTTCAGATACGCAGTATTTT. Encoded protein: CASSLRTKSSDTQYF.

A word on this clonotype: A much larger clone differs from this one at a single base, so this may be a read error. The J gene is TRBJ1-4, the V gene TRBV7-3; D possibly corresponds to TRBD1 (6 bases). Germline V lookup: CDR1 SGHTA, CDR2 FQGTGA. The CDR3 has 17 amino acids. CDR3 protein: CVSSSGRLQGYSEKLFF. The CDR3 DNA is TGTGTCAGCAGCTCAGGCCGACTTCAGGGGTATAGTGAAAAACTGTTTTTT.

The rearrangement joins TRBV28 to TRBJ2-3; D is unresolved. Trimming cost V 3 bases and J 6 bases, with 7 bases left between them. The CDR3 extends over 12 amino acids. Germline values: CDR1 MDHEN, CDR2 SYDVKM. The CDR3 bases are TGTGCCAGCAGTTTGTATTCGGATACGCAGTATTTT. Translated, it gives CASSLYSDTQYF.

This clonotype was found many times. The gene calls are TRBV7-2 and TRBJ2-1, with no clear D. V lost 2 bases, J lost 7 bases, and 6 bases lay in between. The CDR3 has 12 residues. Germline V CDR1 and CDR2: SGHTA, FQGNSA. The CDR3 is CASSLPPNEQFF. The CDR3 nucleotides read TGTGCCAGCAGCTTACCCCCAAATGAGCAGTTCTTC.